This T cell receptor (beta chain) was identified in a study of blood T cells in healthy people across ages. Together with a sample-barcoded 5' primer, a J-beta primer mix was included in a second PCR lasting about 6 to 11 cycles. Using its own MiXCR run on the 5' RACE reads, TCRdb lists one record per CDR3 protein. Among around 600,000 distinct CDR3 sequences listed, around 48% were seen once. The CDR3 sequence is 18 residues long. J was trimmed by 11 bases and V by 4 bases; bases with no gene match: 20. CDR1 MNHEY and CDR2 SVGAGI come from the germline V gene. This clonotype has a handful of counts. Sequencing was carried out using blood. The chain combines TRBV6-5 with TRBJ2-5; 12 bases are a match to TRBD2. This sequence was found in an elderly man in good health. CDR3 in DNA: TGTGCCAGCAGTTCGGGACAGGCCCTAGCGGGAGGGCACAATGAGCAGTACTTC. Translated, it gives CASSSGQALAGGHNEQYF.